This T cell receptor beta chain comes out of a study of cytomegalovirus exposure and HLA in healthy donors. It was the approximately 120-subject validation cohort, separate from the approximately 620-subject first cohort, to which the donors belonged. There are 14 residues in the CDR3. The J segment lost 6 bases and the V segment lost 6 bases, leaving 8 bases of the junction unmatched. Germline V lookup: CDR1 MDHEN, CDR2 SYDVKM. Of note for this clone: As yet, its antigen is unknown.

Clones were read by immunoSEQ multiplex PCR, and TCRdb kept only the in-frame ones, dropping some. The table lists tens of thousands of clones, 95% to 98% of them singletons. Broader study findings: According to a later analysis, TCR clusters from the first cohort tended to co-occur in the roughly 120 validation repertoires. It was 150 or so TCR beta chains that were listed as cytomegalovirus-associated. Testing in vitro showed a few CMV-associated chains specific for CMV antigens.

Sequencing was performed on PBMCs. V gene TRBV28 combines with J gene TRBJ1-1, with 9 bases that match TRBD1. The receptor was derived from a man aged 18 to 30 in good health and CMV-seronegative. The CDR3 coding sequence is TGTGCCAGCAGGTTGTCCGGGACAGGGCCTGAAGCTTTCTTT. The encoded protein is CASRLSGTGPEAFF.